The TCR beta chain under discussion was sequenced for a study of identical twins. Concerning this clonotype: Its specificity is unknown.

General study results and limits: Insertions were fewer in abundant cord blood beta clonotypes, whereas memory repertoires showed none of this pattern.

Germline V gives CDR1 SGHTA, CDR2 FQGTGA. The CDR3 runs to 16 residues. Unmatched junction bases numbered 11, after V lost 5 bases and J lost 6 bases. Unique molecular identifiers were present on the cDNA, which also gained a universal primer site by template switching. TCRdb itself ran the 5' RACE reads through MiXCR, one entry per CDR3 protein. The data show some 500,000 distinct CDR3 sequences, 13% to 15% seen once. The sample also formed part of further work on yellow fever vaccine responses in identical twins.

The specimen was CD4+ T cells sorted from blood. The sequence came from a woman younger than 30 in good health. The J gene is TRBJ2-3, the V gene TRBV7-3, with 10 bases lining up with TRBD2. This chain's CDR3 is CASSPLSGGAPDTQYF. The CDR3 DNA reads as TGTGCCAGCAGCCCGCTGAGCGGGGGGGCGCCTGATACGCAGTATTTT.